The rows below give T cell receptor beta chains drawn from one sample of a study of identical twins. In TCRdb, the 5' RACE reads were re-called with MiXCR into one record per CDR3 protein. Of hundreds of thousands of distinct CDR3 sequences listed, under 9% are singletons. These data were also filed under a second study, of yellow fever vaccine responses in identical twins.

The sequenced material came from PBMCs. These receptor sequences come from a woman under 30 in good health. The CDR3 runs from the conserved cysteine through the conserved F or W. D genes are given only for firm matches. Clone size appears in some rows only: once, few, many, or a class for an expanded clone.

TRBJ2-3	TRBV6-5	.	15	few	TGTGCCAGCAGTTACTCAGGGGGGGGCACAGATACGCAGTATTTT	CASSYSGGGTDTQYF
TRBJ2-1	TRBV3-1	.	12	many	TGTGCCAGCAGCCAAGATCTCTATTCGCAGGTCTTC	CASSQDLYSQVF
TRBJ2-5	TRBV10-2	.	15	.	TGCGCCAGCAGTGAGCCAACTCCGAAACAAGAGACCCAGTACTTC	CASSEPTPKQETQYF
TRBJ1-2	TRBV5-1	.	11	many	TGCGCCAGCAGCCCAGGAGGTGGCTACACCTTC	CASSPGGGYTF
TRBJ2-7	TRBV10-3	.	14	.	TGTGCCATCAGTGATTACGGGACGCCCAACGAGCAGTACTTC	CAISDYGTPNEQYF
TRBJ2-5	TRBV4-2	TRBD2	14	many	TGTGCCAGCAGCCCCCGGACTAGCGTTGAGACCCAGTACTTC	CASSPRTSVETQYF
TRBJ2-7	TRBV20-1	.	15	many	TGCAGTGCTAGAGCCTCGGACAGTGGACCCTACGAGCAGTACTTC	CSARASDSGPYEQYF
TRBJ2-1	TRBV2	.	15	few	TGTGCCAGCAGCGAATCGAAGAGCTCCTACAATGAGCAGTTCTTC	CASSESKSSYNEQFF
TRBJ2-7	TRBV20-1	TRBD1	13	few	TGCAGTGCAGACGACAGGGTTTTCTACGAGCAGTACTTC	CSADDRVFYEQYF
TRBJ2-3	TRBV4-2	TRBD2	16	.	TGTGCCAGCAGCCAAGGACTAGCGGGTAATACAGATACGCAGTATTTT	CASSQGLAGNTDTQYF
TRBJ1-2	TRBV18	.	15	few	TGTGCCAGCTCACGGCAGGACACCATCAACTATGGCTACACCTTC	CASSRQDTINYGYTF
TRBJ2-5	TRBV6-1	TRBD1	14	many	TGTGCCAGCACAAGAGGGACAGGCCAAGAGACCCAGTACTTC	CASTRGTGQETQYF
TRBJ1-1	TRBV6-5	.	13	many	TGTGCCAGCAGTTACAGGGTTGGCACTGAAGCTTTCTTT	CASSYRVGTEAFF
TRBJ2-6	TRBV5-8	.	13	many	TGTGCCAGCAGAAGGACTGGGGCCAACGTCCTGACTTTC	CASRRTGANVLTF
TRBJ1-6	TRBV7-2	TRBD1	15	many	TGTGCCAGCAGCACCCGACAGGGGAGGAATTCACCCCTCCACTTT	CASSTRQGRNSPLHF
TRBJ2-7	TRBV6-2/TRBV6-3	.	15	.	TGTGCCAGCAGTTACACAAAGAAGGGACCTTACGAGCAGTACTTC	CASSYTKKGPYEQYF
TRBJ2-1	TRBV7-2	.	14	few	TGTGCCAGCAGCTTGACTACTGCCTACAATGAGCAGTTCTTC	CASSLTTAYNEQFF
TRBJ2-2	TRBV7-9	.	15	many	TGTGCCAGCAGCTTAAGAGGGGCGGACACCGGGGAGCTGTTTTTT	CASSLRGADTGELFF
TRBJ2-2	TRBV11-2	.	16	few	TGTGCCAGCAGCTTAGATCGTACAGGGACCACCGGGGAGCTGTTTTTT	CASSLDRTGTTGELFF
TRBJ1-5	TRBV12-3/TRBV12-4	.	16	many	TGTGCCAGCAGTGCCTCAATCGGGGGTTGGAATCAGCCCCAGCATTTT	CASSASIGGWNQPQHF
TRBJ2-5	TRBV2	.	12	.	TGTGCCAGCAGGCCCCGGACTGAGACCCAGTACTTC	CASRPRTETQYF
TRBJ2-5	TRBV20-1	TRBD2	13	few	TGCAGTGCTTCCGGGACTAGCTTAGAGACCCAGTACTTC	CSASGTSLETQYF
TRBJ2-7	TRBV20-1	.	14	few	TGCAGTGCTTTGTCTGTGGGCTTCTCCTACGAGCAGTACTTC	CSALSVGFSYEQYF
TRBJ2-2	TRBV3-1	.	16	few	TGTGCCAGCAGCCTTATACAGAGATTGAACACCGGGGAGCTGTTTTTT	CASSLIQRLNTGELFF
TRBJ2-1	TRBV4-3	TRBD2	18	few	TGCGCCAGCAGCCACCGCGGACTAGCGGGCTTACAGGGGGATGAGCAGTTCTTC	CASSHRGLAGLQGDEQFF
TRBJ1-6	TRBV6-1	TRBD1	15	.	TGTGCCAGCAGGCTTGGGACAGCCTATAATTCACCCCTCCACTTT	CASRLGTAYNSPLHF
TRBJ1-1	TRBV3-1	.	13	.	TGTGCCAGCAGCCAAGAGGGGGCCGCTGAAGCTTTCTTT	CASSQEGAAEAFF
TRBJ2-7	TRBV18	TRBD1	14	.	TGTGCCAGCTCACCGGGACAGGACGCCTACGAACAGTACTTC	CASSPGQDAYEQYF
TRBJ2-7	TRBV7-2	.	16	few	TGTGCCAGCAGCTCCCCTCCGGGGCCCACACCCTACGAGCAGTACTTC	CASSSPPGPTPYEQYF
TRBJ2-7	TRBV20-1	TRBD2	12	few	TGCAGTGCTAGACTAGCGGGCTACGAGCAGTACTTC	CSARLAGYEQYF
TRBJ2-3	TRBV12-3/TRBV12-4	.	14	many	TGTGCCAGCAGTGGGACTGTTAGCACAGATACGCAGTATTTT	CASSGTVSTDTQYF
TRBJ2-7	TRBV4-3	.	15	.	TGCGCCAGCAGCCAAGATCAGGGTGGGGGGATCGAGCAGTACTTC	CASSQDQGGGIEQYF
TRBJ2-1	TRBV11-1	TRBD2	19	.	TGTGCCAGCAGCGGCCTTAGTGGGAGGGCCCCGGGTTCCTACAATGAGCAGTTCTTC	CASSGLSGRAPGSYNEQFF
TRBJ2-3	TRBV7-8	TRBD2	15	few	TGTGCCAGCAGCAGACTCGGACTAGCCACAGATACGCAGTATTTT	CASSRLGLATDTQYF
TRBJ1-2	TRBV6-1	.	15	.	TGTGCCAGCCAAGAGGTCGGTAAGGGTGACTATGGCTACACCTTC	CASQEVGKGDYGYTF
TRBJ2-5	TRBV12-3/TRBV12-4	TRBD1	14	few	TGTGCCAGCAGCTCCGCGACAGGGCGGGAGACCCAGTACTTC	CASSSATGRETQYF
TRBJ1-6	TRBV12-3/TRBV12-4	TRBD1	13	many	TGTGCCAGCAGTTCTGGACAGGGCCTTGACCTCCACTTT	CASSSGQGLDLHF
TRBJ1-1	TRBV2	.	15	.	TGTGCCAGCAGTGAATGGGAAACAGCGAACACTGAAGCTTTCTTT	CASSEWETANTEAFF
TRBJ2-7	TRBV21-1	.	16	many	TGTGCCAGCAGCTGCACGACCCGGGACAGCTCCTACGAGCAGTACTTC	CASSCTTRDSSYEQYF
TRBJ2-2	TRBV5-1	.	15	.	TGCGCCAGCAGCTTGGGAGATCTCGTGACCGGGGAGCTGTTTTTT	CASSLGDLVTGELFF
TRBJ2-3	TRBV2	TRBD2	12	few	TGTGCCAGCAGGCTAGCGGCAGATACGCAGTATTTT	CASRLAADTQYF
TRBJ2-2	TRBV12-3/TRBV12-4	TRBD2	14	.	TGTGCCAGCAGACTGGGGGGGAACACCAGGGAGCTGTTTTTT	CASRLGGNTRELFF